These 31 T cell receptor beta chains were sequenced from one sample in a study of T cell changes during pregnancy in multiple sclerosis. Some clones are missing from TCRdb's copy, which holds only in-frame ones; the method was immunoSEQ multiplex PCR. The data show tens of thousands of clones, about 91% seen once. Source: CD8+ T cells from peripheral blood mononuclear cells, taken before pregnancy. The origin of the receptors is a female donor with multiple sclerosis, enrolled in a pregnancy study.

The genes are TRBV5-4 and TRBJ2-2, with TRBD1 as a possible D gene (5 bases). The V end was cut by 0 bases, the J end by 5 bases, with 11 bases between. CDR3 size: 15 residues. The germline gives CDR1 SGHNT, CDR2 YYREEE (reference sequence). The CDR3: CASSLGGWATGELFF. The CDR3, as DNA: TGTGCCAGCAGCTTGGGGGGCTGGGCGACCGGGGAGCTGTTTTTT.

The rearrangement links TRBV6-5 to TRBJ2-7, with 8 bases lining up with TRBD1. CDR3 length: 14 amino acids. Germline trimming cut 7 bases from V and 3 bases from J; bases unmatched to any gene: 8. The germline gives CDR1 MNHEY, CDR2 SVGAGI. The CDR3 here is CASTLQGDYYEQYF. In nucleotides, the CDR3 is TGTGCCAGCACCCTACAGGGGGATTACTACGAGCAGTACTTC.

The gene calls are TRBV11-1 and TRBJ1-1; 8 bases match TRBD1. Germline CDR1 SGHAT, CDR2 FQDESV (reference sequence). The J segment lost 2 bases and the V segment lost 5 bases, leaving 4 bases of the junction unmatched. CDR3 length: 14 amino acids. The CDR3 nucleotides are TGTGCCAGCAGCCTGGGACAGGTAAACACTGAAGCTTTCTTT. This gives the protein CASSLGQVNTEAFF. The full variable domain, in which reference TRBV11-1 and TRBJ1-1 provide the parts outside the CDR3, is EAEVAQSPRYKITEKSQAVAFWCDPISGHATLYWYRQILGQGPELLVQFQDESVVDDSQLPKDRFSAERLKGVDSTLKIQPAELGDSAMYLCASSLGQVNTEAFFGQGTRLTVV.

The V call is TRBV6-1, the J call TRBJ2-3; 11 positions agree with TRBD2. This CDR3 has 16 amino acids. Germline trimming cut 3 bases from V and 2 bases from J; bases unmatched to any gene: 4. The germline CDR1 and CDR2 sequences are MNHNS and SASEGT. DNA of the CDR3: TGTGCCAGCAGTGAGCTAGCGGGGGGATACACAGATACGCAGTATTTT. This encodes CASSELAGGYTDTQYF.

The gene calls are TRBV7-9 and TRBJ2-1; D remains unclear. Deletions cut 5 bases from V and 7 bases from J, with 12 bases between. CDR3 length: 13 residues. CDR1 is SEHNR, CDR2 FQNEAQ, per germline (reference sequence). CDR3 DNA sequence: TGTGCCAGCAGCGGCCCGCTCGGGAATGAGCAGTTCTTC. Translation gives CASSGPLGNEQFF.

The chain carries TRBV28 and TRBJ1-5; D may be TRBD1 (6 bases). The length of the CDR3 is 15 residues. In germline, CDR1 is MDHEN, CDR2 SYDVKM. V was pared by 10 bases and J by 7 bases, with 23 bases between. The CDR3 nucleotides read TGTGCCACCAGAGTCCTTCGACAGGTTGCCCAGCCCCAGCATTTT. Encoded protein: CATRVLRQVAQPQHF.

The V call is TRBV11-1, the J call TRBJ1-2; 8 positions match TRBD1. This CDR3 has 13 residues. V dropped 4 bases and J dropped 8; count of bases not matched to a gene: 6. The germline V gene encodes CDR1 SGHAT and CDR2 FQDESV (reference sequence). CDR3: CASSSDRAQGYTF. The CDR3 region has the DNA TGTGCCAGCAGCTCGGACAGGGCTCAAGGCTACACCTTC.

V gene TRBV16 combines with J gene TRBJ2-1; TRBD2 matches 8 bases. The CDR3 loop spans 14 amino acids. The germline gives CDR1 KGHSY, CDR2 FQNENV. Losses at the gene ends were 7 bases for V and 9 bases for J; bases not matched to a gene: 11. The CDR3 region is CASTISGGRGEQFF. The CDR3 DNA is TGTGCCAGCACCATAAGCGGGGGAAGGGGTGAGCAGTTCTTC.

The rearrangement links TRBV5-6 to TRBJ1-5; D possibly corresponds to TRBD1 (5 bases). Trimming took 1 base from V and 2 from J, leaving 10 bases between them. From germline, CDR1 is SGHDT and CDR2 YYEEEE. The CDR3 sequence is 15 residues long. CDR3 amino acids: CASSLRGNGNQPQHF. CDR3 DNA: TGTGCCAGCAGCTTGCGGGGGAACGGCAATCAGCCCCAGCATTTT.

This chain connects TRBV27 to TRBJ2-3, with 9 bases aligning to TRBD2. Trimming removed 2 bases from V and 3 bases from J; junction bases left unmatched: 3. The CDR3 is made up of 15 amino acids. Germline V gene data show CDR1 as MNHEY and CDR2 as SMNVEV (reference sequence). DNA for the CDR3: TGTGCCAGCAGTTTACTAGCGGGGCTGACAGATACGCAGTATTTT. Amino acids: CASSLLAGLTDTQYF.

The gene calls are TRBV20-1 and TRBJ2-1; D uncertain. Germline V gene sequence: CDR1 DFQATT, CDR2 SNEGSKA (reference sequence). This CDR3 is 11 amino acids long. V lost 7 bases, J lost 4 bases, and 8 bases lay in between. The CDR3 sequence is CSVWQYNEQFF. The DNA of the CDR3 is TGCAGTGTTTGGCAGTACAATGAGCAGTTCTTC.

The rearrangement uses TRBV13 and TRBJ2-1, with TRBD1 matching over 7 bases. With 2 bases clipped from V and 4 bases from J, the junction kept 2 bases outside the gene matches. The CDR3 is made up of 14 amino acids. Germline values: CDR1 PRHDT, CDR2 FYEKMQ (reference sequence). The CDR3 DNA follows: TGTGCCAGCAGCTTAACAGGGGCGTACAATGAGCAGTTCTTC. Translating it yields CASSLTGAYNEQFF.

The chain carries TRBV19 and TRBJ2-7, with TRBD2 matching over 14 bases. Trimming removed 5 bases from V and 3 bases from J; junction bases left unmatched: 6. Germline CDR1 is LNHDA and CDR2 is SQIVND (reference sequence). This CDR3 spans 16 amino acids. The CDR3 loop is CASSLGLAGGVYEQYF. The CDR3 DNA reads TGTGCCAGTAGTCTCGGACTAGCGGGGGGCGTCTACGAGCAGTACTTC.

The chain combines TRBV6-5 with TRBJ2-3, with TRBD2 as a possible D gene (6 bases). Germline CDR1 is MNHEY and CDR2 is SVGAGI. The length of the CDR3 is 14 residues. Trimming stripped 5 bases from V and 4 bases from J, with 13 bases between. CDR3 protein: CASSSSLAPDTQYF. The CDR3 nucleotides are TGTGCCAGCAGTAGTTCTCTAGCGCCAGATACGCAGTATTTT.

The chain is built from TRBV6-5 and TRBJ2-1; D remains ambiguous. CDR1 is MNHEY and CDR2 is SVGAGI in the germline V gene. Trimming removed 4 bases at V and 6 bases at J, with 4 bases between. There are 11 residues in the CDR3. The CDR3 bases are TGTGCCAGCAGTTCGTCCAATGAGCAGTTCTTC. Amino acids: CASSSSNEQFF.

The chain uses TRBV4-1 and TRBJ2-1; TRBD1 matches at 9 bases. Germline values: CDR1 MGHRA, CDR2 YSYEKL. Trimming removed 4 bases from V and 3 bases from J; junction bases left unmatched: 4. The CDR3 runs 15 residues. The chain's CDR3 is CASSPRDRDYNEQFF. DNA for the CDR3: TGCGCCAGCAGCCCAAGGGACAGGGACTACAATGAGCAGTTCTTC.

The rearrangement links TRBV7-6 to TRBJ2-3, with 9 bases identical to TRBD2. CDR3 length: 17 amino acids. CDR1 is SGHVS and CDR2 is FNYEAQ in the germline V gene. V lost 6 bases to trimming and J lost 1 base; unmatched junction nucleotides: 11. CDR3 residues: CASRTCGGALCTDTQYF. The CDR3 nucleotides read TGTGCCAGCAGAACCTGCGGGGGGGCCCTCTGCACAGATACGCAGTATTTT.

CDR3 in DNA: TGCGCCAGCAGCTTGGCGGACAGGGGGACAGATACGCAGTATTTT. Protein product: CASSLADRGTDTQYF. This sequence joins TRBV5-1 and TRBJ2-3; 10 bases line up with TRBD1. V trimming: 0 bases; J trimming: 3 bases; junction bases outside the gene matches: 1. Germline-derived CDR1 and CDR2 are SGHRS and YFSETQ. This CDR3 region has 15 residues.

The CDR3 loop reads CASSFTGRGGPDTQYF. Written as DNA, the CDR3 is TGTGCCAGCAGCTTTACCGGCCGCGGAGGGCCAGATACGCAGTATTTT. This sequence joins TRBV7-8 and TRBJ2-3, with TRBD2 as a possible D gene (6 bases). Trimming removed 3 bases at V and 4 bases at J, with 17 bases between. There are 16 residues in the CDR3. Per the germline V gene, CDR1 is SGHVS and CDR2 is FQNEAQ. The whole variable domain, filled in from reference TRBV7-8 and TRBJ2-3, reads GAGVSQSPRYKVAKRGQDVALRCDPISGHVSLFWYQQALGQGPEFLTYFQNEAQLDKSGLPSDRFFAERPEGSVSTLKIQRTQQEDSAVYLCASSFTGRGGPDTQYFGPGTRLTVL.

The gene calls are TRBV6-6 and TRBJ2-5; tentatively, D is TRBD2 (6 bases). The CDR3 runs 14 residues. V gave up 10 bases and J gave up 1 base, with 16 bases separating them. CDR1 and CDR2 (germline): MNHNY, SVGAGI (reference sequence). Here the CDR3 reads CAISIGGVQETQYF. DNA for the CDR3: TGTGCCATCTCCATAGGAGGGGTCCAAGAGACCCAGTACTTC.

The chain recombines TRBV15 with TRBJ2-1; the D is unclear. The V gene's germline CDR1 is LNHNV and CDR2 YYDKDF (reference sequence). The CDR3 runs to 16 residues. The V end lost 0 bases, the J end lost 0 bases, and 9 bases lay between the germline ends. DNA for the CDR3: TGTGCCACCAGCAGAGATGTGGGCCACTCCTACAATGAGCAGTTCTTC. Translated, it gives CATSRDVGHSYNEQFF.

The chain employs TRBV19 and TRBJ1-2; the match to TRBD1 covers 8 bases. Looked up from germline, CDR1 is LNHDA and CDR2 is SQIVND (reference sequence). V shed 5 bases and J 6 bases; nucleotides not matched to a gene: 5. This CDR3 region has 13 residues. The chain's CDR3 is CASSFGQGNGYTF. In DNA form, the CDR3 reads TGTGCCAGTAGTTTTGGACAGGGTAATGGCTACACCTTC.

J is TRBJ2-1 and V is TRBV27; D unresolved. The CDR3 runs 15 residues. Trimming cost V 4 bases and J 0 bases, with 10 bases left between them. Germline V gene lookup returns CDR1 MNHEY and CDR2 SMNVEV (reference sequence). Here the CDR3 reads CASSYTGSSYNEQFF. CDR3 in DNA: TGTGCCAGCAGTTATACGGGTAGCTCCTACAATGAGCAGTTCTTC.

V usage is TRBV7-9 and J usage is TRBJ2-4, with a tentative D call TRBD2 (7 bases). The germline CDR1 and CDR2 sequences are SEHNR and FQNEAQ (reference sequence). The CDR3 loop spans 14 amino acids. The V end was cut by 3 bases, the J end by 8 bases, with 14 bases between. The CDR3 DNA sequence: TGTGCCAGCAGCTTTCCGGGGGGCGCGGACATTCAGTACTTC. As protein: CASSFPGGADIQYF.

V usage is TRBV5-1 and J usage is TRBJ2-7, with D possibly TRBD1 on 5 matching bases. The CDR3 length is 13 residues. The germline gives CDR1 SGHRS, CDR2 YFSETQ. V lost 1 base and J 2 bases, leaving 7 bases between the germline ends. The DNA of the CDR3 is TGCGCCAGCAGCTTGTTAGGGGCCTACGAGCAGTACTTC. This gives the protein CASSLLGAYEQYF.

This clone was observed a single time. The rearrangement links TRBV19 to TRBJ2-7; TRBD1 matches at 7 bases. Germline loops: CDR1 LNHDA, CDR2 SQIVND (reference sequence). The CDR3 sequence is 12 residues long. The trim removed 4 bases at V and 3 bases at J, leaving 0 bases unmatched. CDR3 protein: CASSRDSYEQYF. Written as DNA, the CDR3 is TGTGCCAGTAGTAGGGACAGCTACGAGCAGTACTTC.

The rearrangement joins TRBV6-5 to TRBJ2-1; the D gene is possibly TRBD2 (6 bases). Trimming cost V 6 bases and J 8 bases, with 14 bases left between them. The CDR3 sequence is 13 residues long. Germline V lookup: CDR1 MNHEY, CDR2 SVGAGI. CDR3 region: CASSSPSSDEQFF. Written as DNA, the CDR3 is TGTGCCAGCAGCTCGCCTTCTAGCGATGAGCAGTTCTTC.

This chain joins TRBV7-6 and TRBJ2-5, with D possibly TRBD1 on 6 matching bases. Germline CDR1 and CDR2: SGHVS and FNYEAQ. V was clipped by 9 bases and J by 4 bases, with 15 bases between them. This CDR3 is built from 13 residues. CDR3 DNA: TGTGCCAGTATAGGGGGTCTTGGAGAGACCCAGTACTTC. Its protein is CASIGGLGETQYF.

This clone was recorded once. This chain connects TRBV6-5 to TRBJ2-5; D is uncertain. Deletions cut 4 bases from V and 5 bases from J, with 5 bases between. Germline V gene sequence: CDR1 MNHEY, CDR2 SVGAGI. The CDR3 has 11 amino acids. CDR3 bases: TGTGCCAGCAGTTCTAGGGAGACCCAGTACTTC. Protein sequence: CASSSRETQYF.

For the CDR3, the DNA is TGTGCCAGCAGCGTAGACGGGCAGGGTGGTTCACCCCTCCACTTT. It codes for CASSVDGQGGSPLHF. The V gene is TRBV9, the J gene TRBJ1-6; weak D call: TRBD1 (5 bases). CDR3 length: 15 amino acids. The germline CDR1 and CDR2 sequences are SGDLS and YYNGEE. V lost 0 bases, J lost 9 bases, and 13 bases lay in between.

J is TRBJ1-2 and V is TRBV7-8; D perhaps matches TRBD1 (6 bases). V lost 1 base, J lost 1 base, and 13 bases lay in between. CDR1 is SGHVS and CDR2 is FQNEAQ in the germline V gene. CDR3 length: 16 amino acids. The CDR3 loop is CASSLVDRTLNYGYTF. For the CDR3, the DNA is TGTGCCAGCAGCTTAGTGGACAGAACTCTTAACTATGGCTACACCTTC.